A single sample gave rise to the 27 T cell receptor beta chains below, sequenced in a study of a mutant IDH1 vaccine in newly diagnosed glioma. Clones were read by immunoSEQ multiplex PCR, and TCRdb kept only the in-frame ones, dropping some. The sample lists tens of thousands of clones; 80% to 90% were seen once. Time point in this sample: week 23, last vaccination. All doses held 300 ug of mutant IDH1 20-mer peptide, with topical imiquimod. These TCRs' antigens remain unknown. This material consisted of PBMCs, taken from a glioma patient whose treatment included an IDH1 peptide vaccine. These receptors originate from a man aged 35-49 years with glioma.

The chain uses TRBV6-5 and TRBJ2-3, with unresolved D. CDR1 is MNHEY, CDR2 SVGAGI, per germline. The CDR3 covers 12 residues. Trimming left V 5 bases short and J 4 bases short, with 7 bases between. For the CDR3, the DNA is TGTGCCAGCAGTCGCGCCGCAGATACGCAGTATTTT. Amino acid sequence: CASSRAADTQYF.

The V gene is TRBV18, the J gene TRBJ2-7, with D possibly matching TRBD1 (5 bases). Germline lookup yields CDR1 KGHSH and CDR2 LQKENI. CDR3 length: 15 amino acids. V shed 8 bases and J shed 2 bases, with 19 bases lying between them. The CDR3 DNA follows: TGTGCCAGCGCCAAAACGGACATCCTTACCTACGAGCAGTACTTC. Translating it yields CASAKTDILTYEQYF. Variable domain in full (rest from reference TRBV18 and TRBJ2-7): NAGVMQNPRHLVRRRGQEARLRCSPMKGHSHVYWYRQLPEEGLKFMVYLQKENIIDESGMPKERFSAEFPKEGPSILRIQQVVRGDSAAYFCASAKTDILTYEQYFGPGTRLTVT.

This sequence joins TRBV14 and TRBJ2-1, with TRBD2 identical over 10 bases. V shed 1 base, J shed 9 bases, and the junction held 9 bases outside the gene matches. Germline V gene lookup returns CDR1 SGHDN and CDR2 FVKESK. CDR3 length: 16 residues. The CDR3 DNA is TGTGCCAGCAGCCAAGGGGGACTAGCGCGTGTCGGTGAGCAGTTCTTC. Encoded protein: CASSQGGLARVGEQFF. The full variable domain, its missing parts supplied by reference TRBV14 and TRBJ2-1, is EAGVTQFPSHSVIEKGQTVTLRCDPISGHDNLYWYRRVMGKEIKFLLHFVKESKQDESGMPNNRFLAERTGGTYSTLKVQPAELEDSGVYFCASSQGGLARVGEQFFGPGTRLTVL.

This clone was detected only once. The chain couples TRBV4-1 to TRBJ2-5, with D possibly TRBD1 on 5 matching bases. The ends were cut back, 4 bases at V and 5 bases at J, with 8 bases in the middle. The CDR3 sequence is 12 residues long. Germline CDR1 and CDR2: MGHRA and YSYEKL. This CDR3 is CASSPNRETQYF. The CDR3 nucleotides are TGCGCCAGCAGCCCCAACAGGGAGACCCAGTACTTC.

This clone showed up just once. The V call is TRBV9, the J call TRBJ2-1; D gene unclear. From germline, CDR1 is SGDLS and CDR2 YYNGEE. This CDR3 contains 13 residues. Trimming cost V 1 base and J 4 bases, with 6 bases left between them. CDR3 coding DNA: TGTGCCAGCAGCGTACAGGTTTACAATGAGCAGTTCTTC. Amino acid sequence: CASSVQVYNEQFF.

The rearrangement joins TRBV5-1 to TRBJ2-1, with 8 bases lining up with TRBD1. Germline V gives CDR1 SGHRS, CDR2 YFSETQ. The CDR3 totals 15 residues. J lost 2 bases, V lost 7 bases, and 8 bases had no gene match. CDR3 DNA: TGCGCCAGCGGGCAGGGGGCAGCTACCTACAATGAGCAGTTCTTC. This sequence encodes CASGQGAATYNEQFF.

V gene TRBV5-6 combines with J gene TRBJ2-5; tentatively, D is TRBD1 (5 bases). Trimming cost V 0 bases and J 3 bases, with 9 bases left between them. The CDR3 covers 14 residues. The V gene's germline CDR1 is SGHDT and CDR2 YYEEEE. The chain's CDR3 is CASSLDRLKETQYF. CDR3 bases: TGTGCCAGCAGCTTGGACAGGCTTAAAGAGACCCAGTACTTC.

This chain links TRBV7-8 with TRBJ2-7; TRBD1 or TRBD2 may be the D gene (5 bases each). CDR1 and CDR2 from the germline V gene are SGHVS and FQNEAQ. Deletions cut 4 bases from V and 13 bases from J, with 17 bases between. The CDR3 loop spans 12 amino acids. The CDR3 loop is CASSSIRDQEYF. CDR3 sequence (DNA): TGTGCCAGCAGCTCAATCCGGGACCAGGAATACTTC.

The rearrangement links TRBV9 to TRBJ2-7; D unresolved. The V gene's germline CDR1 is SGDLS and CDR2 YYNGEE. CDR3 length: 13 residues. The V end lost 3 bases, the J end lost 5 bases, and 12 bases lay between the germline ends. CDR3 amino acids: CASSGPLRDEQYF. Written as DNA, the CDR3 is TGTGCCAGCAGCGGCCCCCTCCGGGACGAGCAGTACTTC. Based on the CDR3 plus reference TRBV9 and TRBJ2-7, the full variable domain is DSGVTQTPKHLITATGQRVTLRCSPRSGDLSVYWYQQSLDQGLQFLIQYYNGEERAKGNILERFSAQQFPDLHSELNLSSLELGDSALYFCASSGPLRDEQYFGPGTRLTVT.

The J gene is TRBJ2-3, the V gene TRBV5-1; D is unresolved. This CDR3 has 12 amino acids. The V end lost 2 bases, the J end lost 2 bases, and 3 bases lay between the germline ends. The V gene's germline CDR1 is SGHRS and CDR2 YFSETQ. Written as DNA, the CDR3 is TGCGCCAGCAGCTTCAACACAGATACGCAGTATTTT. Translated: CASSFNTDTQYF.

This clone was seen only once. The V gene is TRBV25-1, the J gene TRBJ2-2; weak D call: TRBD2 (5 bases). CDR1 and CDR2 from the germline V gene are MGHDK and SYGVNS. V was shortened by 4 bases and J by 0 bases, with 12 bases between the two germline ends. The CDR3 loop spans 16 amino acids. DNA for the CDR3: TGTGCCAGCAGTGTATTCGGGGAAGCGAACACCGGGGAGCTGTTTTTT. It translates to CASSVFGEANTGELFF.

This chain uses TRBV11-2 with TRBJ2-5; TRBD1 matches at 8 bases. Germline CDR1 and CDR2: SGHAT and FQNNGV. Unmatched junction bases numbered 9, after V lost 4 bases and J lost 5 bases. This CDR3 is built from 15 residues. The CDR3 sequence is CASSSLQGARETQYF. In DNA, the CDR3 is TGTGCCAGCAGCTCCCTCCAGGGGGCGCGGGAGACCCAGTACTTC.

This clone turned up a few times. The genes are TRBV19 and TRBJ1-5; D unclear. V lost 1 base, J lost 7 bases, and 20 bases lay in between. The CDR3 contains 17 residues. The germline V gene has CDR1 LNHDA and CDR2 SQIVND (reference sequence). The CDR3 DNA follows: TGTGCCAGTAGTATAGTCAGGCAATCAGCCCCGACCCAGCCCCAGCATTTT. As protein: CASSIVRQSAPTQPQHF.

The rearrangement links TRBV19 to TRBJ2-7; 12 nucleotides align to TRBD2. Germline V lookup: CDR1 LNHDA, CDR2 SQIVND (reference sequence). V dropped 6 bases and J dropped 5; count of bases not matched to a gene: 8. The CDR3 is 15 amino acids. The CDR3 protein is CASRGLAGLGNEQYF. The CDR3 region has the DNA TGTGCCAGTAGGGGACTAGCGGGCCTCGGGAACGAGCAGTACTTC.

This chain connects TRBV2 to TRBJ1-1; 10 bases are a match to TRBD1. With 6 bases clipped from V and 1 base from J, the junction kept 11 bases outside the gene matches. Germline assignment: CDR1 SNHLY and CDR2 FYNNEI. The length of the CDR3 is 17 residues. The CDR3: CASSGQGVTSPNTEAFF. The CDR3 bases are TGTGCCAGCAGCGGACAGGGGGTGACCTCTCCGAACACTGAAGCTTTCTTT.

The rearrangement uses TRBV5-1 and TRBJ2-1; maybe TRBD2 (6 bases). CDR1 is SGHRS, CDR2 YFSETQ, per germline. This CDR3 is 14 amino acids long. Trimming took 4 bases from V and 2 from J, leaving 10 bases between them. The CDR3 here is CASSGGSPYNEQFF. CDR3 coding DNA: TGCGCCAGCAGCGGGGGGTCCCCCTACAATGAGCAGTTCTTC.

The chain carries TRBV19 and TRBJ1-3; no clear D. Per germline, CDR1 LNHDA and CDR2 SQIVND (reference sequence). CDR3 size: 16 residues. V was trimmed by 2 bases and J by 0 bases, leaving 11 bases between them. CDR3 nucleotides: TGTGCCAGTAGTATATGGACCTTCAGCTCTGGAAACACCATATATTTT. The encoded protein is CASSIWTFSSGNTIYF.

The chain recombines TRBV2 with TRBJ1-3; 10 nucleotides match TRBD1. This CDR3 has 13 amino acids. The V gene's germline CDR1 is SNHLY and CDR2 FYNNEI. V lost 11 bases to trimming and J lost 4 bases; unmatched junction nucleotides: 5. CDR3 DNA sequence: TGTGCCGGTAGACAGGGGGCAGGAAACACCATATATTTT. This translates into CAGRQGAGNTIYF.

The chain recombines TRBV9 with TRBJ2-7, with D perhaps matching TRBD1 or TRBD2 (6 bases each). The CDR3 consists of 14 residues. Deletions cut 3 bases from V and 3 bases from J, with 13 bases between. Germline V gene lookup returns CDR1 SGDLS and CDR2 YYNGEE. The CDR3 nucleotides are TGTGCCAGCAGCGCGGGGGCTAGTCACTACGAGCAGTACTTC. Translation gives CASSAGASHYEQYF.

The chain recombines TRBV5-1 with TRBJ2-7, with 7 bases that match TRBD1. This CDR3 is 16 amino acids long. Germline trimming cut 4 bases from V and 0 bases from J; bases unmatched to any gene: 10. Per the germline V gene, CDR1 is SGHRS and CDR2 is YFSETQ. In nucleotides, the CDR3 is TGCGCCAGCAGCAGGACAGGACGTTCCAGCTCCTACGAGCAGTACTTC. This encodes CASSRTGRSSSYEQYF. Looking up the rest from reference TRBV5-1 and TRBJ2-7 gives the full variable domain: KAGVTQTPRYLIKTRGQQVTLSCSPISGHRSVSWYQQTPGQGLQFLFEYFSETQRNKGNFPGRFSGRQFSNSRSEMNVSTLELGDSALYLCASSRTGRSSSYEQYFGPGTRLTVT.

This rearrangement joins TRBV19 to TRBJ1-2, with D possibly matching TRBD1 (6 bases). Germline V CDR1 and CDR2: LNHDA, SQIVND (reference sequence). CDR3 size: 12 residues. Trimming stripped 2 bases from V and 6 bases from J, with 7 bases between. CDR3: CASSITGHGYTF. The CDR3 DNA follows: TGTGCCAGTAGTATAACAGGGCATGGCTACACCTTC.

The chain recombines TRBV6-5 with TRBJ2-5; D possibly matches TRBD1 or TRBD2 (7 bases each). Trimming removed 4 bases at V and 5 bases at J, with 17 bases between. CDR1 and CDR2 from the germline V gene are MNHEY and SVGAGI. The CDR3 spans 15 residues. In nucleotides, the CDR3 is TGTGCCAGCAGTTGGACAGGAACTAGCGCGGAGACCCAGTACTTC. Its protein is CASSWTGTSAETQYF.

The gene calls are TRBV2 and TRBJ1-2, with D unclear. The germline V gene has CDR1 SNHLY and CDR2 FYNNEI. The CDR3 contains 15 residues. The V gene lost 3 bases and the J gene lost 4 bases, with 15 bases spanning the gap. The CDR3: CASSEAPTPSYGYTF. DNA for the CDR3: TGTGCCAGCAGTGAGGCGCCAACCCCCTCCTATGGCTACACCTTC.

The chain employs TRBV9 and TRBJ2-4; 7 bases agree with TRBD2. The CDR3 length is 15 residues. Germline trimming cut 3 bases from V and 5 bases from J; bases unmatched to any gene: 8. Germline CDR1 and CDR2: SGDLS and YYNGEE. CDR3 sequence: CASSGGGAGQNIQYF. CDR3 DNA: TGTGCCAGCAGCGGGGGAGGGGCGGGACAAAACATTCAGTACTTC.

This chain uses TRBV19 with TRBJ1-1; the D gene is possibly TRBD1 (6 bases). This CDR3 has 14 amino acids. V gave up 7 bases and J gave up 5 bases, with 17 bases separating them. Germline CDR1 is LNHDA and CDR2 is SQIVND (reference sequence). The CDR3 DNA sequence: TGTGCCAGTATCACGGGGGGCGTCGGTACTGAAGCTTTCTTT. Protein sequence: CASITGGVGTEAFF.

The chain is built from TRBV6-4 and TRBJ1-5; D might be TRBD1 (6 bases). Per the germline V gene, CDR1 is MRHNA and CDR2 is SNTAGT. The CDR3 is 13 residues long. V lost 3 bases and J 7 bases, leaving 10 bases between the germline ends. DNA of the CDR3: TGTGCCAGCAGTGAAGGGCAGGGGCAGCCCCAGCATTTT. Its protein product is CASSEGQGQPQHF.

The CDR3 coding sequence is TGTGCCAGCAGCCCCCCTGGATTTTTGCACACTGAAGCTTTCTTT. It translates to CASSPPGFLHTEAFF. V usage is TRBV7-9 and J usage is TRBJ1-1; D ambiguous. CDR1 is SEHNR, CDR2 FQNEAQ, per germline (reference sequence). CDR3 length equals 15 residues. Between the trimmed V and J ends, which lost 5 bases and 3 bases, there was a span of 16 bases.